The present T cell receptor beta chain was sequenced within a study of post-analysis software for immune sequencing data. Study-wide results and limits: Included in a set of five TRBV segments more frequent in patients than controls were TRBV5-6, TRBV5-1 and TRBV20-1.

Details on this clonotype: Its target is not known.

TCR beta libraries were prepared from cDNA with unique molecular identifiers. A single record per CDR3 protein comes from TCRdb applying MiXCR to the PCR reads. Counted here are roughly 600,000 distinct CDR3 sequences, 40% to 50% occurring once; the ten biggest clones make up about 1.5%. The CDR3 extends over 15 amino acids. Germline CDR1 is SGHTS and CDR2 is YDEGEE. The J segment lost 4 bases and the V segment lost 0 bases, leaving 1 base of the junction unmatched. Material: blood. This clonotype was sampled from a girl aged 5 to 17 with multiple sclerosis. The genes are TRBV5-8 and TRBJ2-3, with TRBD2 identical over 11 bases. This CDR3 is CASSLELAGADTQYF. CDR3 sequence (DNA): TGTGCCAGCAGCTTGGAACTAGCGGGAGCAGATACGCAGTATTTT.